This is a list of T cell receptor beta chains from one sample in a study of T-cell reconstitution after alpha-beta-depleted transplantation in children. Each CDR3 protein gets one entry after TCRdb re-called the PCR reads with MiXCR. This sample yields hundreds of thousands of distinct CDR3 sequences, of which approximately 16% are seen a single time; approximately 3% belongs to the top ten. The sample was PBMCs from the stem cell graft donor, taken from the stem cell graft. Source of these receptors: a human donor who donated a stem cell graft to a child with acute lymphoblastic leukemia. The CDR3 runs from the conserved cysteine through the conserved F or W. Each record gives: J gene, clone size, D gene, V gene, CDR3 protein, CDR3 DNA. A D gene is named only where the DNA matches it firmly. Some rows have no size entry. The others give once, few or many, or a class for an expanded clone.

J gene: TRBJ2-1
clone size: .
D gene: .
V gene: TRBV18
CDR3 protein: CASSPQDGSSYNEQFF
CDR3 DNA: TGTGCCAGCTCACCACAAGACGGGAGCTCCTACAATGAGCAGTTCTTC

J gene: TRBJ1-1
clone size: .
D gene: .
V gene: TRBV5-1
CDR3 protein: CASSMTVLTEAFF
CDR3 DNA: TGCGCCAGCAGCATGACAGTGCTCACTGAAGCTTTCTTT

J gene: TRBJ2-1
clone size: few
D gene: .
V gene: TRBV24-1
CDR3 protein: CATSDPGTPYNEQFF
CDR3 DNA: TGTGCCACCAGTGACCCTGGGACGCCGTACAATGAGCAGTTCTTC

J gene: TRBJ2-1
clone size: .
D gene: TRBD1
V gene: TRBV5-1
CDR3 protein: CASSYYSQGASYNEQFF
CDR3 DNA: TGCGCCAGCAGTTATTATTCCCAGGGGGCGTCATACAATGAGCAGTTCTTC

J gene: TRBJ2-1
clone size: .
D gene: .
V gene: TRBV5-1
CDR3 protein: CASTPLGSYNEQFF
CDR3 DNA: TGCGCCAGCACCCCCTTGGGCTCCTACAATGAGCAGTTCTTC

J gene: TRBJ1-6
clone size: .
D gene: .
V gene: TRBV20-1
CDR3 protein: CSASDFNSPLHF
CDR3 DNA: TGCAGTGCTAGTGATTTCAATTCACCCCTCCACTTT

J gene: TRBJ2-7
clone size: .
D gene: TRBD2
V gene: TRBV7-9
CDR3 protein: CASSSPGLAGPGEQYF
CDR3 DNA: TGTGCCAGCAGCTCACCCGGACTAGCGGGCCCCGGAGAGCAGTACTTC

J gene: TRBJ2-1
clone size: few
D gene: .
V gene: TRBV29-1
CDR3 protein: CSAITSSNEQFF
CDR3 DNA: TGCAGCGCGATAACTAGCTCCAATGAGCAGTTCTTC

J gene: TRBJ2-3
clone size: many
D gene: .
V gene: TRBV7-2
CDR3 protein: CASSSQMDTQYF
CDR3 DNA: TGTGCCAGCAGCTCCCAGATGGATACGCAGTATTTT

J gene: TRBJ2-5
clone size: .
D gene: TRBD1
V gene: TRBV5-1
CDR3 protein: CASSWRDRGQETQYF
CDR3 DNA: TGCGCCAGCAGCTGGCGGGACAGGGGGCAAGAGACCCAGTACTTC

J gene: TRBJ1-2
clone size: .
D gene: TRBD1
V gene: TRBV12-3/TRBV12-4
CDR3 protein: CASSWTGSGYTF
CDR3 DNA: TGTGCCAGCAGTTGGACAGGGTCAGGCTACACCTTC

J gene: TRBJ2-1
clone size: few
D gene: TRBD2
V gene: TRBV15
CDR3 protein: CATSRAAGLGADEQFF
CDR3 DNA: TGTGCCACCAGCAGAGCGGCGGGACTAGGAGCGGATGAGCAGTTCTTC

J gene: TRBJ2-7
clone size: .
D gene: .
V gene: TRBV18
CDR3 protein: CASSPPPAREQYF
CDR3 DNA: TGTGCCAGCTCACCGCCCCCGGCCAGGGAGCAGTACTTC

J gene: TRBJ1-3
clone size: .
D gene: .
V gene: TRBV12-3/TRBV12-4
CDR3 protein: CASSLFASLFRGIGNTIYF
CDR3 DNA: TGTGCCAGCAGTTTATTTGCAAGTCTATTTCGAGGGATCGGAAACACCATATATTTT

J gene: TRBJ2-1
clone size: few
D gene: TRBD2
V gene: TRBV12-3/TRBV12-4
CDR3 protein: CASSLKGGSAGRNEQFF
CDR3 DNA: TGTGCCAGCAGTTTAAAGGGAGGGTCAGCGGGAAGGAATGAGCAGTTCTTC

J gene: TRBJ1-2
clone size: .
D gene: .
V gene: TRBV25-1
CDR3 protein: CASRDRGGYTF
CDR3 DNA: TGTGCCAGCAGGGACCGGGGTGGCTACACCTTC

J gene: TRBJ1-1
clone size: .
D gene: .
V gene: TRBV3-1
CDR3 protein: CASSQENRMNTEAFF
CDR3 DNA: TGTGCCAGCAGCCAAGAAAACAGAATGAACACTGAAGCTTTCTTT

J gene: TRBJ2-1
clone size: few
D gene: .
V gene: TRBV12-3/TRBV12-4
CDR3 protein: CASSLALAPSNNEQFF
CDR3 DNA: TGTGCCAGCAGTTTGGCACTGGCGCCGTCAAACAATGAGCAGTTCTTC

J gene: TRBJ1-3
clone size: .
D gene: .
V gene: TRBV12-3/TRBV12-4
CDR3 protein: CASMASGNTVYF
CDR3 DNA: TGTGCCAGCATGGCCTCTGGAAACACCGTATATTTT

J gene: TRBJ2-1
clone size: few
D gene: TRBD2
V gene: TRBV6-5
CDR3 protein: CASSYSVTAGPYNEQFF
CDR3 DNA: TGTGCCAGCAGTTACTCGGTTACAGCGGGACCCTACAATGAGCAGTTCTTC

J gene: TRBJ2-3
clone size: few
D gene: TRBD2
V gene: TRBV5-1
CDR3 protein: CASSFRRGDSDTQYF
CDR3 DNA: TGCGCCAGCAGCTTCAGGCGGGGGGATTCAGATACGCAGTATTTT

J gene: TRBJ2-3
clone size: few
D gene: .
V gene: TRBV20-1
CDR3 protein: CSVNPDRVSTDTQYF
CDR3 DNA: TGCAGTGTCAACCCGGACAGAGTTAGCACAGATACGCAGTATTTT

J gene: TRBJ2-1
clone size: .
D gene: .
V gene: TRBV27
CDR3 protein: CASSLDLNEQFF
CDR3 DNA: TGTGCCAGCAGTCTCGACTTGAATGAGCAGTTCTTC

J gene: TRBJ2-1
clone size: .
D gene: TRBD2
V gene: TRBV29-1
CDR3 protein: CSGGLAGVEQFF
CDR3 DNA: TGCAGCGGCGGACTAGCGGGTGTTGAGCAGTTCTTC

J gene: TRBJ2-2
clone size: many
D gene: TRBD2
V gene: TRBV5-1
CDR3 protein: CASSFTSGSTGELFF
CDR3 DNA: TGCGCCAGCAGCTTCACTAGCGGGAGCACCGGGGAGCTGTTTTTT

J gene: TRBJ2-4
clone size: .
D gene: .
V gene: TRBV20-1
CDR3 protein: CSARPTLAKNIQYF
CDR3 DNA: TGCAGTGCTAGACCCACCTTAGCCAAAAACATTCAGTACTTC

J gene: TRBJ1-2
clone size: once
D gene: .
V gene: TRBV20-1
CDR3 protein: CSARFIGSGRFNYGYTF
CDR3 DNA: TGCAGTGCTAGATTTATCGGATCGGGACGGTTTAACTATGGCTACACCTTC

J gene: TRBJ2-1
clone size: few
D gene: TRBD1
V gene: TRBV4-1
CDR3 protein: CASSQPTGAYNEQFF
CDR3 DNA: TGCGCCAGCAGCCAACCGACAGGGGCTTACAATGAGCAGTTCTTC

J gene: TRBJ2-7
clone size: .
D gene: .
V gene: TRBV24-1
CDR3 protein: CATSGNTAYEQYF
CDR3 DNA: TGTGCCACCAGTGGGAACACAGCCTACGAGCAGTACTTC

J gene: TRBJ2-1
clone size: few
D gene: .
V gene: TRBV10-2
CDR3 protein: CASSAGELGQFF
CDR3 DNA: TGCGCCAGCAGTGCAGGAGAGTTGGGGCAGTTCTTC

J gene: TRBJ1-2
clone size: .
D gene: .
V gene: TRBV5-5
CDR3 protein: CASSRPDTGAYGYTF
CDR3 DNA: TGTGCCAGCAGCCGACCGGACACGGGGGCCTATGGCTACACCTTC

J gene: TRBJ2-1
clone size: .
D gene: TRBD2
V gene: TRBV27
CDR3 protein: CASSLSNRDYYYNEQFF
CDR3 DNA: TGTGCCAGCAGTTTATCCAATCGGGACTATTACTACAATGAGCAGTTCTTC

J gene: TRBJ1-1
clone size: .
D gene: .
V gene: TRBV12-3/TRBV12-4
CDR3 protein: CASIYQGHTEAFF
CDR3 DNA: TGTGCCAGCATTTACCAGGGGCACACTGAAGCTTTCTTT

J gene: TRBJ2-2
clone size: .
D gene: TRBD2
V gene: TRBV6-2/TRBV6-3
CDR3 protein: CASGLANGELFF
CDR3 DNA: TGTGCCAGCGGACTAGCTAACGGGGAGCTGTTTTTT

J gene: TRBJ1-6
clone size: .
D gene: .
V gene: TRBV7-2
CDR3 protein: CASSLEGLNNSPLHF
CDR3 DNA: TGTGCCAGCAGCTTAGAAGGGTTGAATAATTCACCCCTCCACTTT

J gene: TRBJ2-7
clone size: few
D gene: .
V gene: TRBV7-6
CDR3 protein: CASSPEVARSYEQYF
CDR3 DNA: TGTGCCAGCAGCCCGGAGGTGGCTCGTTCCTACGAGCAGTACTTC

J gene: TRBJ2-1
clone size: .
D gene: .
V gene: TRBV10-3
CDR3 protein: CAISESGDEQFF
CDR3 DNA: TGTGCCATCAGTGAGTCCGGCGATGAGCAGTTCTTC

J gene: TRBJ2-7
clone size: few
D gene: TRBD2
V gene: TRBV6-1
CDR3 protein: CASKLLAGVSKSSYEQYF
CDR3 DNA: TGTGCCAGCAAACTACTAGCGGGAGTCTCGAAAAGCTCCTACGAGCAGTACTTC

J gene: TRBJ2-7
clone size: .
D gene: TRBD1
V gene: TRBV4-1
CDR3 protein: CASSFGTGLYEQYF
CDR3 DNA: TGCGCCAGCAGTTTCGGGACAGGACTTTACGAGCAGTACTTC